The entry below describes one T cell receptor beta chain. This clone was counted at least ten times. It has no known antigen specificity. No much larger clone is present one base from it, and per-base qualities are unavailable. This specimen comes from a study of siplizumab effects on memory and regulatory T cells (dated by TCRdb to between 2018 and 2021). In the study overall: The study looked at the effect of siplizumab, an anti-CD2 antibody, on alloreactive T-cell subsets in allogeneic mixed lymphocyte reactions made from human PBMCs. General conclusions and limits of the study: For roughly 75-95% of proliferating CD4+ or CD8+ clones, no naive or memory phenotype could be assigned. The cumulative frequency of alloreactive sequences traceable to unstimulated CD4+ memory T cells was significantly reduced by siplizumab. No functional confirmation was obtained for the suppressive function of proliferating Tregs from siplizumab cultures. Unstimulated naive T cells appeared to be more diverse than memory T cells, and naive cells seemed to make a substantial contribution to the alloresponse. Because sequences below about 10^-5 frequency were poorly captured, only a minor fraction of alloreactive clones could be mapped to unstimulated subsets. Of the alloreactive CD4+ clones that could be mapped, the Treg-derived share averaged about 70% with siplizumab compared with roughly 25% in control reactions.

Sorted unstimulated T cells and proliferating T cells recovered from mixed lymphocyte reactions underwent TCRbeta CDR3 sequencing. Fresh whole blood from approximately 9 HLA-typed healthy donors was used to isolate PBMCs. From a lookup of the germline V gene, CDR1 and CDR2 are SQVTM and ANQGSEA. From the cysteine up to the phenylalanine, the CDR3 has a length of 11 residues. CDR3 DNA is the only sequence kept; it has 33 bases, read in frame from the first base. V and J lose 7 bases and 0 bases, and a span of 7 bases separates them. Library construction relied on the immunoSEQ multiplex PCR assay. Roughly 10^5 TCR templates per sample were assayed on the deep sequencing platform. Genomic DNA extracted from sorted T cells was used for TCRbeta CDR3 sequencing. The study's processing was this. Clonal analysis of TCRbeta CDR3 data was done in the R programming language. Alloreactive CD4+ and CD8+ clones were identified by comparing unstimulated samples to CFSE-low samples taken after the reaction. By matching sequences to the repertoires of sorted unstimulated Treg and non-Treg cells, each alloreactive CD4+ clone was assigned a regulatory or non-regulatory origin. This is the immuneACCESS table as TCRdb keeps it, with only in-frame sequences that have V and J called. A part of the clones is gone; compared with another copy, unresolved V genes explain less than half, and the rest is unexplained. V and J calls and clone size come straight from that table; D and trimming were deduced from the DNA. The sample table contains 70,000 or so clones; only one count was recorded for less than 95% of them. About 27% of the sample is taken by the ten largest.

The receptor's source is a human donor in good health. In this chain, TRBV29-1 is recombined with TRBJ2-7; the D gene assignment is ambiguous. Specimen: CD8+ T cells sorted from blood. The CDR3 protein sequence reads: CSALGSYEQYF. The nucleotide sequence is given as TGCAGCGCCTTGGGCTCCTACGAGCAGTACTTC.